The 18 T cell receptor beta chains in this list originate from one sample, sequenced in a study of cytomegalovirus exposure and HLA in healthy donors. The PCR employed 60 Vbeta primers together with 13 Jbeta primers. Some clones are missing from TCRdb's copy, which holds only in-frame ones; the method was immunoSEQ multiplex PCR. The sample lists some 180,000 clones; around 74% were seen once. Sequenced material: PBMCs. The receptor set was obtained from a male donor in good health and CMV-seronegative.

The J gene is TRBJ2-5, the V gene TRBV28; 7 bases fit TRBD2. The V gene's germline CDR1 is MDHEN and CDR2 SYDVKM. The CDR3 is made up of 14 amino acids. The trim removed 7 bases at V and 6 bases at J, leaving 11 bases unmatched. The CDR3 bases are TGTGCCAGCAACCCAGGTGGGGAGGGGCAGACCCAGTACTTC. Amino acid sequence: CASNPGGEGQTQYF.

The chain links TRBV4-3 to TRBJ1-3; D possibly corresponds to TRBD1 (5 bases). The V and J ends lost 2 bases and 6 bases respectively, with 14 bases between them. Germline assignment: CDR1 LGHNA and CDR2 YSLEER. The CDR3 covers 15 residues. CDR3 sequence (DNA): TGCGCCAGCAGCCAACAACCAGGGTGGACAAACACCATATATTTT. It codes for CASSQQPGWTNTIYF.

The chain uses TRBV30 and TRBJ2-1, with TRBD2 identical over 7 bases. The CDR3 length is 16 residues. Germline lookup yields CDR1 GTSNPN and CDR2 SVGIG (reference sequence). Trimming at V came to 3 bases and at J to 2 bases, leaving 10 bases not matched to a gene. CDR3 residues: CAWRGSWGRAYNEQFF. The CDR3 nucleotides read TGTGCCTGGAGGGGAAGCTGGGGGAGGGCCTACAATGAGCAGTTCTTC.

Here the CDR3 DNA reads TGTGCCAGCAGTGACGCTCGACAGGGGGCTAATTCACCCCTCCACTTT. It specifies CASSDARQGANSPLHF. The chain is built from TRBV25-1 and TRBJ1-6; TRBD1 agrees at 10 bases. With V trimmed by 3 bases and J by 6 bases, 5 bases remained unmatched. This CDR3 spans 16 amino acids. Germline V gives CDR1 MGHDK, CDR2 SYGVNS.

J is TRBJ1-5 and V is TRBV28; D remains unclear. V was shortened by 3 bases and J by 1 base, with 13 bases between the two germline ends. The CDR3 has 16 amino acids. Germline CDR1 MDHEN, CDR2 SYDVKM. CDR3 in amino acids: CASSFGLLLSNQPQHF. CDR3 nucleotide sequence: TGTGCCAGCAGTTTCGGACTCCTGTTGAGCAATCAGCCCCAGCATTTT.

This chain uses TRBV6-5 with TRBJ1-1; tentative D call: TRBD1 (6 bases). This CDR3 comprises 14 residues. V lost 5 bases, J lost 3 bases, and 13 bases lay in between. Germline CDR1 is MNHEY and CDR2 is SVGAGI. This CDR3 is CASSTHRVDTEAFF. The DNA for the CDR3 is TGTGCCAGCAGTACGCACAGGGTTGACACTGAAGCTTTCTTT.

The chain's CDR3 is CASSLLRGGSTDTQYF. The CDR3 coding sequence is TGCGCCAGCAGCTTGCTTCGGGGGGGAAGCACAGATACGCAGTATTTT. The chain recombines TRBV5-1 with TRBJ2-3; 8 positions agree with TRBD2. CDR1 is SGHRS, CDR2 YFSETQ, per germline. Germline trimming cut 1 base from V and 0 bases from J; bases unmatched to any gene: 4. The CDR3 runs 16 residues.

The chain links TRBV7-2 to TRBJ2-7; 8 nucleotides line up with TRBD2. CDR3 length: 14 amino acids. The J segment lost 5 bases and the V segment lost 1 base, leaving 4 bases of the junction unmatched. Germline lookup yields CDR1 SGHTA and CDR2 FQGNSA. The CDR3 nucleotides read TGTGCCAGCAGCTTAGTGAGCGGGAGAAACGAGCAGTACTTC. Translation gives CASSLVSGRNEQYF.

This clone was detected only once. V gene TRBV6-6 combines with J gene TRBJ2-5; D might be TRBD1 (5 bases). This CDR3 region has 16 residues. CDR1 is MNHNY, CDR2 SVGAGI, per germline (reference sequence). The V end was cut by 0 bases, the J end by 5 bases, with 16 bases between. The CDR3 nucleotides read TGTGCCAGCAGTTACTCCCTGGGGCCAGGGTGGGAGACCCAGTACTTC. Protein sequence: CASSYSLGPGWETQYF.

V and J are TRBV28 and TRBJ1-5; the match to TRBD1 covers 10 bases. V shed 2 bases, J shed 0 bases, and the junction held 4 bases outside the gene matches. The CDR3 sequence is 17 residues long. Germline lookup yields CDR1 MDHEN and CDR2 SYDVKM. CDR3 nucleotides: TGTGCCAGCAGTTTAGGACAGGGGGGGCGTAGCAATCAGCCCCAGCATTTT. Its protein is CASSLGQGGRSNQPQHF.

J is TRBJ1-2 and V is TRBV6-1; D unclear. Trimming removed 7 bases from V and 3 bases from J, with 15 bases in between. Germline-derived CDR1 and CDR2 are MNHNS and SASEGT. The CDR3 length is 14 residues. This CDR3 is CASMNWEVDYGYTF. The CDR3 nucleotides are TGTGCCAGCATGAATTGGGAGGTTGACTATGGCTACACCTTC.

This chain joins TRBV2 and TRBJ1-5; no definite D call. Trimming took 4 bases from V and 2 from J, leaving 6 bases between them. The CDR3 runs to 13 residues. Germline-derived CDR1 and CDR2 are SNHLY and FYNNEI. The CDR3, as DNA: TGTGCCAGCAGTGCCTACGGCAATCAGCCCCAGCATTTT. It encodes CASSAYGNQPQHF.

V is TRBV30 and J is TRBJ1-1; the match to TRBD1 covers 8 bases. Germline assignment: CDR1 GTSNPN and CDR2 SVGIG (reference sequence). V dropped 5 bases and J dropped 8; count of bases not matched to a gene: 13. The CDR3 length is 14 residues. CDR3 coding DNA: TGTGCCTGGCGGGCTGACAGGGGCCAGAGGGAAGCTTTCTTT. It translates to CAWRADRGQREAFF. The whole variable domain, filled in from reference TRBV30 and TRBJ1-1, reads SQTIHQWPATLVQPVGSPLSLECTVEGTSNPNLYWYRQAAGRGLQLLFYSVGIGQISSEVPQNLSASRPQDRQFILSSKKLLLSDSGFYLCAWRADRGQREAFFGQGTRLTVV.

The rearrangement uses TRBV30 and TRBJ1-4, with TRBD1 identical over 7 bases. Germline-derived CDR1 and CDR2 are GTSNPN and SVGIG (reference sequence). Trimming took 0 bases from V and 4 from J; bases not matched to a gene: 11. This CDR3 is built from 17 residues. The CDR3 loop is CAWSVRLGTALNEKLFF. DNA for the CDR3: TGTGCCTGGAGTGTACGATTAGGGACAGCACTTAATGAAAAACTGTTTTTT.

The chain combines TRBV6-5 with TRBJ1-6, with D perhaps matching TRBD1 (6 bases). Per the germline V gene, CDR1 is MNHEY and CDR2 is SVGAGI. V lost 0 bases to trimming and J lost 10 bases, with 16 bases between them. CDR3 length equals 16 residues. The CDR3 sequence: CASSYSTSGVGSPLHF. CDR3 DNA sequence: TGTGCCAGCAGTTACTCGACTTCAGGGGTCGGGTCACCCCTCCACTTT.

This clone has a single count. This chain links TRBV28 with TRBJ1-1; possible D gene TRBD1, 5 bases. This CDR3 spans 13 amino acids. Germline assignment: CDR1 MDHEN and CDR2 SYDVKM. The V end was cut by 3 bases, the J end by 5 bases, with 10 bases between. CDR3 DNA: TGTGCCAGCAGTTTCAGGGTGGGTACTGAAGCTTTCTTT. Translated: CASSFRVGTEAFF.

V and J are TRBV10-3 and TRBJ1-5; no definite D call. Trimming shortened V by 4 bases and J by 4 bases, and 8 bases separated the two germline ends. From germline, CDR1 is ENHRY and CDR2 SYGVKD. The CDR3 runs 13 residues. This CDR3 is CAISGGENQPQHF. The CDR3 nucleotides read TGTGCCATCAGTGGAGGTGAGAATCAGCCCCAGCATTTT.

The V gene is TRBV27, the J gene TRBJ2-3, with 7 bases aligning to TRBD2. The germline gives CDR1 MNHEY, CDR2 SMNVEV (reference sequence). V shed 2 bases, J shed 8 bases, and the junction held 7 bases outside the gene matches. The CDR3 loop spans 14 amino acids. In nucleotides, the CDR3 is TGTGCCAGCAGTTTAAGTAGACTAGCAGCTACGCAGTATTTT. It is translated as CASSLSRLAATQYF.